Listed here are 25 T cell receptor beta chains from one sample, sequenced in a study of a mutant IDH1 vaccine in newly diagnosed glioma. These receptors are not linked to any known antigen. The assay was immunoSEQ multiplex PCR, and TCRdb's table has in-frame clones only and misses some. Altogether tens of thousands of clones are present, 80% to 90% being singletons, with the ten largest covering around 1.5%. Time point in this sample: week 35, safety follow-up. The investigators gave 300 ug of mutant IDH1 20-mer peptide in each vaccine dose, together with topical imiquimod. The specimen comprised PBMCs, sampled from a glioma patient whose treatment included an IDH1 peptide vaccine. These receptors came from a man aged 35-49 years with glioma.

The chain links TRBV11-2 to TRBJ1-5, with D tentatively TRBD1 (6 bases). The CDR3 sequence is 15 residues long. The germline V gene has CDR1 SGHAT and CDR2 FQNNGV. V was shortened by 5 bases and J by 9 bases, with 20 bases between the two germline ends. CDR3 in amino acids: CASSAATGMDRPQHF. CDR3 coding DNA: TGTGCCAGCAGCGCAGCAACAGGGATGGATCGGCCCCAGCATTTT.

The genes are TRBV19 and TRBJ2-7; 7 bases agree with TRBD1. Germline CDR1 and CDR2: LNHDA and SQIVND (reference sequence). This CDR3 comprises 14 residues. V shed 5 bases and J 0 bases; nucleotides not matched to a gene: 4. CDR3 sequence (DNA): TGTGCCAGTAGTCCTTGGGACAGCTCCTACGAGCAGTACTTC. Translating gives CASSPWDSSYEQYF.

This clone was seen once. The chain is built from TRBV5-4 and TRBJ2-6, with no clear D. V lost 0 bases to trimming and J lost 0 bases, with 4 bases between them. The CDR3 length is 15 residues. Germline values: CDR1 SGHNT, CDR2 YYREEE (reference sequence). The DNA of the CDR3 is TGTGCCAGCAGCTTGGGGGGCTCTGGGGCCAACGTCCTGACTTTC. It encodes CASSLGGSGANVLTF.

V usage is TRBV2 and J usage is TRBJ2-3; TRBD1 agrees at 10 bases. CDR1 is SNHLY, CDR2 FYNNEI, per germline. The V and J ends lost 6 bases and 5 bases, in that order; junction bases with no gene match: 8. There are 15 residues in the CDR3. CDR3 amino acids: CASSAGTGAIDTQYF. The CDR3, as DNA: TGTGCCAGCAGCGCCGGGACAGGGGCTATAGATACGCAGTATTTT.

J is TRBJ2-2 and V is TRBV21-1; the D call of TRBD1 is as the table states it, not checked on the DNA. TRBV21-1 is noted as a pseudogene. The CDR3 loop spans 13 amino acids. The CDR3 protein is CASSKYSTGELFF. The CDR3 coding sequence is TGTGCCAGCAGCAAATACAGCACCGGGGAGCTGTTTTTT.

The rearrangement uses TRBV28 and TRBJ1-2; no reliable D call. Germline CDR1 is MDHEN and CDR2 is SYDVKM. Trimming took off 3 bases at V and 9 bases at J, with 11 bases between the two ends. The CDR3 has 12 residues. The CDR3 here is CASSLGSVSYTF. CDR3 DNA: TGTGCCAGCAGTTTGGGAAGTGTTAGCTACACCTTC.

The rearrangement uses TRBV4-1 and TRBJ1-6; D gene uncertain. Trimming took off 1 base at V and 10 bases at J, with 14 bases between the two ends. The germline gives CDR1 MGHRA, CDR2 YSYEKL. The CDR3 runs to 15 residues. The CDR3 spells CASSQGEISSSPLHF. CDR3 bases: TGCGCCAGCAGCCAAGGAGAAATCTCTAGCTCACCCCTCCACTTT.

The V gene is TRBV11-3, the J gene TRBJ2-2; 8 bases align to TRBD2. V was clipped by 5 bases and J by 4 bases; unmatched bases: 6. The CDR3 has 15 amino acids. Per the germline V gene, CDR1 is SGHNT and CDR2 is YENEEA. The CDR3 sequence: CASSPRGGLTGELFF. CDR3 nucleotides: TGTGCCAGCAGCCCCCGCGGGGGGCTCACCGGGGAGCTGTTTTTT.

The J gene is TRBJ2-5, the V gene TRBV10-3; 7 bases map to TRBD2. The CDR3 spans 14 residues. Germline V gene lookup returns CDR1 ENHRY and CDR2 SYGVKD. Trimming cost V 6 bases and J 1 base; bases outside gene matches: 5. The CDR3 DNA follows: TGTGCCATCAGGAGGACTAGTTCCCAAGAGACCCAGTACTTC. This encodes CAIRRTSSQETQYF.

J is TRBJ1-5 and V is TRBV28; D is perhaps TRBD1 (5 bases). The germline CDR1 and CDR2 sequences are MDHEN and SYDVKM. Trimming shortened V by 8 bases and J by 1 base, and 12 bases separated the two germline ends. The CDR3 has 14 amino acids. CDR3: CASAPGGSNQPQHF. The CDR3 coding sequence is TGTGCCAGCGCCCCGGGGGGAAGCAATCAGCCCCAGCATTTT.

The rearrangement uses TRBV5-4 and TRBJ2-5; 13 bases line up with TRBD2. V was pared by 5 bases and J by 4 bases, with 11 bases of the junction left unmatched. Germline V gene data show CDR1 as SGHNT and CDR2 as YYREEE (reference sequence). The length of the CDR3 is 17 residues. CDR3 sequence reads: CASSYNRLAGGPETQYF. The CDR3 nucleotides read TGTGCCAGCAGTTATAACAGACTAGCGGGAGGTCCAGAGACCCAGTACTTC.

The rearrangement joins TRBV9 to TRBJ2-5; 8 bases are shared with TRBD2. The germline V gene has CDR1 SGDLS and CDR2 YYNGEE. Unmatched junction bases numbered 12, after V lost 0 bases and J lost 5 bases. The CDR3 consists of 17 residues. CDR3 sequence: CASSVGNRAGGGETQYF. The CDR3 coding sequence is TGTGCCAGCAGCGTAGGGAACCGGGCGGGGGGCGGCGAGACCCAGTACTTC.

V and J are TRBV30 and TRBJ1-3; D unresolved. Trimming pared 2 bases from V and 4 bases from J, leaving 12 bases between. In germline, CDR1 is GTSNPN, CDR2 SVGIG (reference sequence). The CDR3 extends over 14 amino acids. CDR3 bases: TGTGCCTGGAGTCGGACGGGGTCGGGAAACACCATATATTTT. Protein: CAWSRTGSGNTIYF. The full variable domain, completed using reference TRBV30 and TRBJ1-3, is SQTIHQWPATLVQPVGSPLSLECTVEGTSNPNLYWYRQAAGRGLQLLFYSVGIGQISSEVPQNLSASRPQDRQFILSSKKLLLSDSGFYLCAWSRTGSGNTIYFGEGSWLTVV.

The rearrangement uses TRBV30 and TRBJ1-2; possibly TRBD1 for D (5 bases). The CDR3 has 14 amino acids. V was clipped by 0 bases and J by 8 bases, with 16 bases between them. Germline loops: CDR1 GTSNPN, CDR2 SVGIG (reference sequence). CDR3 in amino acids: CAWSVAGTAAGYTF. CDR3 DNA sequence: TGTGCCTGGAGTGTAGCCGGGACCGCGGCCGGCTACACCTTC. The entire variable domain, with the rest obtained from reference TRBV30 and TRBJ1-2, is as follows: SQTIHQWPATLVQPVGSPLSLECTVEGTSNPNLYWYRQAAGRGLQLLFYSVGIGQISSEVPQNLSASRPQDRQFILSSKKLLLSDSGFYLCAWSVAGTAAGYTFGSGTRLTVV.

The J gene is TRBJ2-1, the V gene TRBV27, with 9 bases aligning to TRBD1. J was trimmed by 3 bases and V by 0 bases; bases with no gene match: 9. This CDR3 is 18 amino acids long. Germline CDR1 reads MNHEY; CDR2 reads SMNVEV (reference sequence). The CDR3 sequence is CASSLSVSYRGLYNEQFF. In DNA form, the CDR3 reads TGTGCCAGCAGTTTATCGGTTTCTTACAGGGGGCTCTACAATGAGCAGTTCTTC.

The chain has TRBV11-3 and TRBJ2-1, with a possible D match to TRBD1 (9 bases). CDR3 length: 15 amino acids. In germline, CDR1 is SGHNT, CDR2 YENEEA. V was pared by 3 bases and J by 9 bases, with 18 bases between. The CDR3 here is CASSFRTGAGGEQFF. CDR3 coding DNA: TGTGCCAGCAGCTTCCGGACAGGGGCGGGAGGTGAGCAGTTCTTC.

The genes are TRBV7-2 and TRBJ2-1; TRBD2 aligns across 9 bases. Trimming cost V 3 bases and J 1 base; bases outside gene matches: 4. CDR1 is SGHTA, CDR2 FQGNSA, per germline. This CDR3 comprises 16 residues. Here the CDR3 reads CASSFSLAGSYNEQFF. CDR3 DNA: TGTGCCAGCAGCTTCAGCCTAGCGGGGTCCTACAATGAGCAGTTCTTC.

V and J are TRBV28 and TRBJ2-5; tentatively, D is TRBD2 (5 bases). Germline V gives CDR1 MDHEN, CDR2 SYDVKM. V was trimmed by 6 bases and J by 1 base, leaving 15 bases between them. CDR3 length equals 15 residues. CDR3 sequence: CASSSRAGRQETQYF. DNA for the CDR3: TGTGCCAGCAGCAGTCGGGCGGGCCGCCAAGAGACCCAGTACTTC.

The chain has TRBV30 and TRBJ2-3; 8 bases match TRBD1. Looked up from germline, CDR1 is GTSNPN and CDR2 is SVGIG (reference sequence). V lost 5 bases to trimming and J lost 5 bases; unmatched junction nucleotides: 12. CDR3 length: 15 amino acids. The CDR3 DNA follows: TGTGCCTGGGGGGCTACAGGGGGAGGAGGAGATACGCAGTATTTT. This encodes CAWGATGGGGDTQYF.

The V gene is TRBV2, the J gene TRBJ1-4; unclear D gene. The V gene lost 6 bases and the J gene lost 13 bases, with 12 bases spanning the gap. Per the germline V gene, CDR1 is SNHLY and CDR2 is FYNNEI. CDR3 length: 11 residues. CDR3 residues: CASRLGRPLFF. Here the CDR3 DNA reads TGTGCCAGCAGACTCGGCCGCCCACTGTTTTTT.

The chain carries TRBV7-3 and TRBJ2-1; D might be TRBD2 (6 bases). Germline V gene sequence: CDR1 SGHTA, CDR2 FQGTGA. V lost 3 bases and J 6 bases, leaving 18 bases between the germline ends. This CDR3 contains 16 residues. The CDR3 loop reads CASSLDYISPSNEQFF. CDR3 DNA sequence: TGTGCCAGCAGCTTGGACTACATATCCCCCTCCAATGAGCAGTTCTTC.

The rearrangement links TRBV11-3 to TRBJ2-7; D is unresolved. The CDR3 totals 12 residues. Germline V gene data show CDR1 as SGHNT and CDR2 as YENEEA. The V gene lost 0 bases and the J gene lost 4 bases, with 4 bases spanning the gap. CDR3 amino acids: CASSLDGYEQYF. The CDR3 region has the DNA TGTGCCAGCAGCTTAGATGGGTACGAGCAGTACTTC.

V usage is TRBV5-5 and J usage is TRBJ1-6; 9 bases align to TRBD1. Germline V gene data show CDR1 as SGHKS and CDR2 as YYEKEE (reference sequence). The CDR3 runs to 16 residues. V lost 4 bases and J lost 9; bases outside the gene matches: 11. The chain's CDR3 is CASSQLQGAYSSPLHF. CDR3 nucleotides: TGTGCCAGCAGCCAACTACAGGGGGCCTACAGTTCACCCCTCCACTTT.

The chain is built from TRBV2 and TRBJ1-5; no reliable D call. Looked up from germline, CDR1 is SNHLY and CDR2 is FYNNEI. The CDR3 contains 15 residues. Trimming took off 2 bases at V and 6 bases at J, with 14 bases between the two ends. The CDR3 protein is CASSELGLGSQPQHF. The CDR3, as DNA: TGTGCCAGCAGTGAACTGGGCCTAGGGAGTCAGCCCCAGCATTTT. The full variable domain, rest sourced from reference TRBV2 and TRBJ1-5, is EPEVTQTPSHQVTQMGQEVILRCVPISNHLYFYWYRQILGQKVEFLVSFYNNEISEKSEIFDDQFSVERPDGSNFTLKIRSTKLEDSAMYFCASSELGLGSQPQHFGDGTRLSIL.

This sequence joins TRBV28 and TRBJ2-5; the D is unclear. Germline loops: CDR1 MDHEN, CDR2 SYDVKM. Trimming shortened V by 2 bases and J by 4 bases, and 11 bases separated the two germline ends. The CDR3 is made up of 14 amino acids. CDR3 in amino acids: CASSLRPNPETQYF. The CDR3 region has the DNA TGTGCCAGCAGTTTACGGCCGAATCCAGAGACCCAGTACTTC.